One sample yielded the 3 T cell receptor beta chains listed below, sequenced in a study of blood T cell repertoires in COVID-19. Here immunoSEQ multiplex PCR was the method, and the copy in TCRdb shows in-frame clones only, minus some. The table shows approximately 250,000 clones, with around 85% occurring only once. The source material was PBMCs or T cells enriched from blood (not recorded which). Receptor source: a woman in her fifties or sixties with acute COVID-19.

The J gene is TRBJ2-2, the V gene TRBV9; TRBD1 agrees at 10 bases. The germline V gene has CDR1 SGDLS and CDR2 YYNGEE. The junction had 6 bases not matched to a gene; V was cut back by 3 bases and J by 7 bases. The CDR3 covers 15 residues. CDR3 in DNA: TGTGCCAGCAGCGGGACAGGGGGTCTATTCGGGGAGCTGTTTTTT. This translates into CASSGTGGLFGELFF.

This clone was picked up a small number of times. The chain joins TRBV6-5 to TRBJ1-1; the D is unclear. Trimming took off 6 bases at V and 2 bases at J, with 10 bases between the two ends. Germline V gene lookup returns CDR1 MNHEY and CDR2 SVGAGI. This CDR3 comprises 13 residues. The chain's CDR3 is CASSGLVNTEAFF. The CDR3 DNA reads TGTGCCAGCAGCGGACTGGTAAACACTGAAGCTTTCTTT.

The chain is built from TRBV27 and TRBJ1-5; 9 bases agree with TRBD1. There are 16 residues in the CDR3. Trimming cost V 5 bases and J 1 base; bases outside gene matches: 6. Germline V gene data show CDR1 as MNHEY and CDR2 as SMNVEV (reference sequence). DNA of the CDR3: TGTGCCAGCAGTAGGACAGGGGTAGGAAGCAATCAGCCCCAGCATTTT. Amino acids: CASSRTGVGSNQPQHF.